This TCR beta chain comes out of a study of blood T cell repertoires in COVID-19. Study as a whole: Sites in the United States, Italy and Spain provided acute and convalescent COVID-19 samples. T cells, B-cell-depleted T cells, or PBMCs provided the cDNA or gDNA that served as material.

V lost 2 bases and J lost 7; bases outside the gene matches: 4. Germline V gene data show CDR1 as MDHEN and CDR2 as SYDVKM. The CDR3 is 15 amino acids. Clones were read by immunoSEQ multiplex PCR, and TCRdb kept only the in-frame ones, dropping some. The sample has around 140,000 clones; almost 90% are singletons. The genes are TRBV28 and TRBJ1-5; 11 nucleotides match TRBD1. Sequences were obtained from peripheral blood. The receptor's source is a woman aged 55-75 years with acute or convalescent COVID-19. The DNA for the CDR3 is TGTGCCAGCAGTTTACCCGGGACAGGGGGACAGCCCCAGCATTTT. Protein product: CASSLPGTGGQPQHF.